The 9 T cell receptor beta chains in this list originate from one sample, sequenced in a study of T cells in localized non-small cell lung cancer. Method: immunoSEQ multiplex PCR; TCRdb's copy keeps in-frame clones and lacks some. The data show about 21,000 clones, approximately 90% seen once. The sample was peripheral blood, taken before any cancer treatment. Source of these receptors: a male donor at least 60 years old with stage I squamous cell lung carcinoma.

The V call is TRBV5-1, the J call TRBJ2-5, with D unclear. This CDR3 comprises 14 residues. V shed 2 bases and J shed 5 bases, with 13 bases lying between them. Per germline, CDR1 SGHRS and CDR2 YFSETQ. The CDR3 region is CASSFDDPRETQYF. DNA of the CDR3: TGCGCCAGCAGCTTTGACGACCCTCGGGAGACCCAGTACTTC.

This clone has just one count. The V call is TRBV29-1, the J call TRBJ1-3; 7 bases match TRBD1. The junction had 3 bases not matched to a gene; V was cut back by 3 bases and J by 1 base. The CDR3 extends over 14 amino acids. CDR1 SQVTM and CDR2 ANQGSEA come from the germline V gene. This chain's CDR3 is CSVDDRDSGNTIYF. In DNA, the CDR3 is TGCAGCGTTGACGACAGGGATTCTGGAAACACCATATATTTT.

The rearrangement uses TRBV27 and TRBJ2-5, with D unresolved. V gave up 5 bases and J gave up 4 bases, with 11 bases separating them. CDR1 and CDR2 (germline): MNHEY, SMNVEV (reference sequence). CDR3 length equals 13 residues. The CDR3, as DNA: TGTGCCAGCAGTCCTGGACGGTCAGAGACCCAGTACTTC. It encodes CASSPGRSETQYF.

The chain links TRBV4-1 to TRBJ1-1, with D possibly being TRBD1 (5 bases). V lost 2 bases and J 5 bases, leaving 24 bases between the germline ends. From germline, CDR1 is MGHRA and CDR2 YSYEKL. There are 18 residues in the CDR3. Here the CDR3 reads CASSQLAVIRGQYTEAFF. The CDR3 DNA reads TGCGCCAGCAGCCAACTGGCGGTTATCCGGGGCCAATATACTGAAGCTTTCTTT.

The CDR3 bases are TGTGCCATCAGCGCCTCTGGAAACACCATATATTTT. As protein: CAISASGNTIYF. This rearrangement joins TRBV10-3 to TRBJ1-3; the D is unclear. Trimming shortened V by 6 bases and J by 0 bases, and 3 bases separated the two germline ends. The germline V gene has CDR1 ENHRY and CDR2 SYGVKD. The CDR3 loop spans 12 amino acids.

The CDR3 DNA follows: TGTGCCAGCAGCTTGATTGGGACAGGATCTGGCTACACCTTC. It is translated as CASSLIGTGSGYTF. This rearrangement joins TRBV5-5 to TRBJ1-2, with 8 positions matching TRBD1. Germline CDR1 and CDR2: SGHKS and YYEKEE (reference sequence). CDR3 length: 14 amino acids. Trimming removed 1 base from V and 7 bases from J; junction bases left unmatched: 6.

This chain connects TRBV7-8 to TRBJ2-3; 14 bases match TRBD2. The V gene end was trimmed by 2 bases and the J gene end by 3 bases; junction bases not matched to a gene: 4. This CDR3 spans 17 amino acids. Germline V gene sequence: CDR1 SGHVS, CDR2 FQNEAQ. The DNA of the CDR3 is TGTGCCAGCAGCTTATTGACTAGCGGGGGGGCGACAGATACGCAGTATTTT. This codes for CASSLLTSGGATDTQYF.

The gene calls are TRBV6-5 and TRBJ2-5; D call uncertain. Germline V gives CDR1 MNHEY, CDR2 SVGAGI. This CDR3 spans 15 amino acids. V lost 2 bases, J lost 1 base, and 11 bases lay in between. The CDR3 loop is CASSYEAARQETQYF. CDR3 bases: TGTGCCAGCAGTTACGAGGCAGCCCGCCAAGAGACCCAGTACTTC.

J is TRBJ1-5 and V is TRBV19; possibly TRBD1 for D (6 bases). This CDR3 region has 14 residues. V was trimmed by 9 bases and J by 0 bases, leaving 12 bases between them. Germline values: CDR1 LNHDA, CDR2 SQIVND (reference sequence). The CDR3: CASQTGYSNQPQHF. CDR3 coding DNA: TGTGCCAGCCAGACAGGCTATAGCAATCAGCCCCAGCATTTT.